The 3 T cell receptor beta chains reported below all come from one sample, sequenced in a study of T-cell reconstitution after alpha-beta-depleted transplantation in children. TCRbeta library preparation incorporated unique molecular identifiers. TCRdb fed the PCR reads into MiXCR, producing one record per CDR3 protein. The sample has 700,000 to 950,000 distinct CDR3 sequences; less than 20% are singletons. The source was PBMCs, mostly from graft donor cells, collected 360 days after TCRalphabeta/CD19-depleted stem cell transplant. All receptors derive from a male patient younger than 18 who had a stem cell transplant for acute lymphoblastic leukemia, so the T cells may come from the graft donor.

This clonotype was observed a handful of times. The rearrangement links TRBV5-8 to TRBJ1-5; the match to TRBD1 covers 8 bases. V gave up 4 bases and J gave up 5 bases; unmatched junction bases: 2. Germline CDR1 is SGHTS and CDR2 is YDEGEE. The length of the CDR3 is 13 residues. The chain's CDR3 is CASSEDRDQPQHF. The CDR3, as DNA: TGTGCCAGCAGCGAGGACAGGGATCAGCCCCAGCATTTT.

This clonotype was seen more than once but under ten times. The chain combines TRBV30 with TRBJ2-1; 8 nucleotides match TRBD1. J gave up 8 bases and V 4 bases, and 10 bases lay outside the gene matches. Germline-derived CDR1 and CDR2 are GTSNPN and SVGIG (reference sequence). This CDR3 has 14 residues. The CDR3 sequence is CAWTETGVSDEQFF. The CDR3 DNA reads TGTGCCTGGACCGAGACAGGGGTGTCGGATGAGCAGTTCTTC.

This chain joins TRBV29-1 and TRBJ2-2; the D is unclear. Trimming took 1 base from V and 8 from J, leaving 8 bases between them. The CDR3 has 12 residues. Germline-derived CDR1 and CDR2 are SQVTM and ANQGSEA. The CDR3 reads CSVEAFRGELFF. The CDR3 DNA reads TGCAGCGTTGAAGCCTTCCGGGGGGAGCTGTTTTTT.